The 3 T cell receptor beta chains below were found in one sample sequenced in a study of T cells in tuberculosis. Specified time point: new active TB diagnosis, blood taken before or within 7 days of starting treatment. Assay used: immunoSEQ multiplex PCR; TCRdb lists only in-frame clones, some missing. The sample has tens of thousands of clones, about 95% seen once. Sequences were derived from PBMCs, sampled at tuberculosis diagnosis. These receptor sequences come from an adult with tuberculosis.

This chain connects TRBV30 to TRBJ2-1; no firm D call. V was pared by 0 bases and J by 8 bases, with 8 bases between. The CDR3 contains 12 residues. CDR1 GTSNPN and CDR2 SVGIG come from the germline V gene (reference sequence). DNA of the CDR3: TGTGCCTGGAGTGTCTACTCACATGAGCAGTTCTTC. Translating gives CAWSVYSHEQFF.

The gene calls are TRBV30 and TRBJ1-1, with D perhaps matching TRBD1 (5 bases). Trimming took 4 bases from V and 5 from J, leaving 14 bases between them. The CDR3 spans 13 residues. Germline-derived CDR1 and CDR2 are GTSNPN and SVGIG (reference sequence). The CDR3 spells CAWTSGGETEAFF. The CDR3 DNA sequence: TGTGCCTGGACATCGGGGGGGGAGACTGAAGCTTTCTTT. Variable domain in full (rest from reference TRBV30 and TRBJ1-1): SQTIHQWPATLVQPVGSPLSLECTVEGTSNPNLYWYRQAAGRGLQLLFYSVGIGQISSEVPQNLSASRPQDRQFILSSKKLLLSDSGFYLCAWTSGGETEAFFGQGTRLTVV.

The chain combines TRBV5-6 with TRBJ1-5; D is possibly TRBD1 (6 bases). In germline, CDR1 is SGHDT, CDR2 YYEEEE. This CDR3 has 14 residues. Trimming removed 2 bases at V and 2 bases at J, with 8 bases between. CDR3 DNA: TGTGCCAGCAGCTTCTACAGGGGCAATCAGCCCCAGCATTTT. Amino acid sequence: CASSFYRGNQPQHF.